The sequence of this TCR beta chain was determined in a study of shared clonotypes between healthy human individuals. Overall study results and limits: When naive CD4 clonotypes were compared across a few donors, around 4.6% were shared.

Naive-designated CD8 cells lacked CD45RO, were positively enriched for CCR7, and omitted terminally differentiated effector memory CD45RA+ cells. For this clone: Its antigen is unidentified.

Method: immunoSEQ multiplex PCR; TCRdb's copy keeps in-frame clones and lacks some. Counted here are around 2,000,000 clones, 90% to 95% occurring once; the ten biggest clones make up about 1.5%. Trimming cost V 4 bases and J 6 bases, with 9 bases left between them. Per germline, CDR1 SQVTM and CDR2 ANQGSEA. This CDR3 comprises 11 residues. The chain employs TRBV29-1 and TRBJ1-1; D is possibly TRBD1 (5 bases). Source material: naive CD8+ T cells from PBMCs. The source is a man aged 18 to 30 in good health. Some clones in this sample may be carry-over from other donors' samples. The CDR3 loop reads CSVGGSPEAFF. CDR3 in DNA: TGCAGCGTTGGGGGGAGCCCTGAAGCTTTCTTT.